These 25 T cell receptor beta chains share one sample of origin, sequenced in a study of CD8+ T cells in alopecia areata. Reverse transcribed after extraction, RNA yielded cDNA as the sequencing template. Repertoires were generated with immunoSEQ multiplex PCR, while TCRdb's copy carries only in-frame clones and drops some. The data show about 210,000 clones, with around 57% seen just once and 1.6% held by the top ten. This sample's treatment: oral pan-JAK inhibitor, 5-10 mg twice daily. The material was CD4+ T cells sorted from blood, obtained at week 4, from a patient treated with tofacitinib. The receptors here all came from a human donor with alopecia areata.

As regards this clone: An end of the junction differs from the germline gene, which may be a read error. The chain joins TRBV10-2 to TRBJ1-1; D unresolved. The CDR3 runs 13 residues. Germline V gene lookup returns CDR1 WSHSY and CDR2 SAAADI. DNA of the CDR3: TGCACCAGCACCGCGACCCCTAACACTGAAGCTTTCTTT. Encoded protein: CTSTATPNTEAFF.

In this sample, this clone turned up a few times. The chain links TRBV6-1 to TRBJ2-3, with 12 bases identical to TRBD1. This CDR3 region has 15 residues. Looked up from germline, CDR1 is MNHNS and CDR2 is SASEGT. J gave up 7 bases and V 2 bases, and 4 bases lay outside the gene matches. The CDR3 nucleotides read TGTGCCAGCAGTGAAAGGGACAGGGGGCTTAATACGCAGTATTTT. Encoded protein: CASSERDRGLNTQYF.

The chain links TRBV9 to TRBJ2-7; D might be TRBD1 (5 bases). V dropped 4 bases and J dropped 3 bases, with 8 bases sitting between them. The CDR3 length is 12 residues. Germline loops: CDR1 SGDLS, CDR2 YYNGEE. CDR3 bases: TGTGCCAGCAGCTCAGACAGCTACGAGCAGTACTTC. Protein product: CASSSDSYEQYF.

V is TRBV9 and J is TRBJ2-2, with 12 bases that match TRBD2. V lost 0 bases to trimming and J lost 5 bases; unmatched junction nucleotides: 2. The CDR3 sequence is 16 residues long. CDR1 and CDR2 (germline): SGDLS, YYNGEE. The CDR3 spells CASSVAGTSGTGELFF. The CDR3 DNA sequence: TGTGCCAGCAGCGTAGCCGGGACTAGCGGGACCGGGGAGCTGTTTTTT. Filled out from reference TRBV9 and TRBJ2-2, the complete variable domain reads DSGVTQTPKHLITATGQRVTLRCSPRSGDLSVYWYQQSLDQGLQFLIQYYNGEERAKGNILERFSAQQFPDLHSELNLSSLELGDSALYFCASSVAGTSGTGELFFGEGSRLTVL.

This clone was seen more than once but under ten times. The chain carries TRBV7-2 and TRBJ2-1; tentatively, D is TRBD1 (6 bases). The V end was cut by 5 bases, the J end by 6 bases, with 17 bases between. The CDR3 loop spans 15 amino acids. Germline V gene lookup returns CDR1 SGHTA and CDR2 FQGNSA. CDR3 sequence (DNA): TGTGCCAGCAGCCCCCGGGGCAGGGGACCCAATGAGCAGTTCTTC. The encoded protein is CASSPRGRGPNEQFF.

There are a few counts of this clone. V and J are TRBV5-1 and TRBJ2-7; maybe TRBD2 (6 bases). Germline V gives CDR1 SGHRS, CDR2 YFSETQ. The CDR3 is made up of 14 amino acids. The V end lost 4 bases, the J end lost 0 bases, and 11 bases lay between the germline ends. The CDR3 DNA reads TGCGCCAGCAGCGTGGGAGGCAGCTCCTACGAGCAGTACTTC. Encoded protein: CASSVGGSSYEQYF.

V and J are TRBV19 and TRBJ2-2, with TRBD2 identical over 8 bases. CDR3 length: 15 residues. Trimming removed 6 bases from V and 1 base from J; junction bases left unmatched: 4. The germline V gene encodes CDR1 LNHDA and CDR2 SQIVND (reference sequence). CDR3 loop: CASRRLAGNTGELFF. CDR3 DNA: TGTGCCAGTAGGCGGCTAGCGGGGAACACCGGGGAGCTGTTTTTT.

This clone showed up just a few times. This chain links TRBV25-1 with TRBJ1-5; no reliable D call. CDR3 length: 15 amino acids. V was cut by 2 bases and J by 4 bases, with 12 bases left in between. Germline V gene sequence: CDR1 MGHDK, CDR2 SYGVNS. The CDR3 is CASSEKGQPNQPQHF. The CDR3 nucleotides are TGTGCCAGCAGTGAAAAAGGCCAGCCAAATCAGCCCCAGCATTTT.

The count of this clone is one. The CDR3 loop reads CASSGDNSYEQYF. CDR3 bases: TGTGCCAGTAGTGGGGACAACTCCTACGAGCAGTACTTC. The gene calls are TRBV19 and TRBJ2-7; the D gene is possibly TRBD1 (6 bases). The CDR3 loop spans 13 amino acids. The V gene lost 5 bases and the J gene lost 0 bases, with 8 bases spanning the gap. Germline values: CDR1 LNHDA, CDR2 SQIVND (reference sequence).

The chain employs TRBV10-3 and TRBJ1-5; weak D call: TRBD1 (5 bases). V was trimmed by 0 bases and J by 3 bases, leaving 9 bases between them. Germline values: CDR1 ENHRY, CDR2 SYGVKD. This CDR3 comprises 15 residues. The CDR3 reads CAISESGGANQPQHF. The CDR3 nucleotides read TGTGCCATCAGTGAGTCAGGCGGGGCCAATCAGCCCCAGCATTTT.

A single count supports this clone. The CDR3 DNA sequence: TGCGCCAGCAGCCGTCCGAACAGGGAAGACGAGCAGTACTTC. This gives the protein CASSRPNREDEQYF. V and J are TRBV5-1 and TRBJ2-7, with D tentatively TRBD1 (6 bases). The germline V and J ends were trimmed by 4 bases and 5 bases, with 16 bases remaining between them. Germline V CDR1 and CDR2: SGHRS, YFSETQ. This CDR3 is built from 14 residues. Full variable domain (missing parts from reference TRBV5-1 and TRBJ2-7): KAGVTQTPRYLIKTRGQQVTLSCSPISGHRSVSWYQQTPGQGLQFLFEYFSETQRNKGNFPGRFSGRQFSNSRSEMNVSTLELGDSALYLCASSRPNREDEQYFGPGTRLTVT.

CDR3: CASSGQGSEQYF. The CDR3, as DNA: TGTGCCAGCAGTGGACAGGGCTCCGAGCAGTACTTC. V is TRBV6-1 and J is TRBJ2-7, with 7 bases matching TRBD1. With 4 bases clipped from V and 6 bases from J, the junction kept 3 bases outside the gene matches. Germline loops: CDR1 MNHNS, CDR2 SASEGT. The CDR3 extends over 12 amino acids.

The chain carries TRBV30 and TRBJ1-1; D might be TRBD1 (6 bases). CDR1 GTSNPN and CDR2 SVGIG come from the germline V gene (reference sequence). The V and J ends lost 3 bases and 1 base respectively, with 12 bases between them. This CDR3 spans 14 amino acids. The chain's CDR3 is CAWSPGQTNTEAFF. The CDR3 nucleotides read TGTGCCTGGAGCCCCGGACAGACGAACACTGAAGCTTTCTTT. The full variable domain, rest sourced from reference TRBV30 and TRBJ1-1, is SQTIHQWPATLVQPVGSPLSLECTVEGTSNPNLYWYRQAAGRGLQLLFYSVGIGQISSEVPQNLSASRPQDRQFILSSKKLLLSDSGFYLCAWSPGQTNTEAFFGQGTRLTVV.

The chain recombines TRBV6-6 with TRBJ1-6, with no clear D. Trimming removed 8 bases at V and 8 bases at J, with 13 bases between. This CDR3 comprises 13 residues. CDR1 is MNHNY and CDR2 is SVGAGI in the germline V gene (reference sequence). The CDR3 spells CASGRVSDSPLHF. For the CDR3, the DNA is TGTGCCAGCGGGCGGGTTTCGGATTCACCCCTCCACTTT.

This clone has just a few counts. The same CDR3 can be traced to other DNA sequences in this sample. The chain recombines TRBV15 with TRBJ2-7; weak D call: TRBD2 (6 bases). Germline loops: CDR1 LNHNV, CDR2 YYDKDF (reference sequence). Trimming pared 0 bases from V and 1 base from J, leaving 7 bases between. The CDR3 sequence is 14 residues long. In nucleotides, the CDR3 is TGTGCCACCAGCAGAGACGGGGGATCCTACGAGCAGTACTTC. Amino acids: CATSRDGGSYEQYF.

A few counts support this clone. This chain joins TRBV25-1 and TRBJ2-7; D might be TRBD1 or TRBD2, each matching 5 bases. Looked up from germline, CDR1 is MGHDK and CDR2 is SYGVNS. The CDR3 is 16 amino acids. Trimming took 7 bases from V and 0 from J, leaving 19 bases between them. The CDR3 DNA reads TGTGCCAGCACCCTCCCGAGGGGCCCCCGCTCCTACGAGCAGTACTTC. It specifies CASTLPRGPRSYEQYF.

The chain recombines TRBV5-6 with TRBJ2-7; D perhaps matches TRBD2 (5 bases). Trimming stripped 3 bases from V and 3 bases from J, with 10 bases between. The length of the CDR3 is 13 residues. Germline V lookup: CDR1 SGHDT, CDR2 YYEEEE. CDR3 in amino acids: CASSSDWGYEQYF. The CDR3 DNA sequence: TGTGCCAGCAGCTCGGACTGGGGCTACGAGCAGTACTTC.

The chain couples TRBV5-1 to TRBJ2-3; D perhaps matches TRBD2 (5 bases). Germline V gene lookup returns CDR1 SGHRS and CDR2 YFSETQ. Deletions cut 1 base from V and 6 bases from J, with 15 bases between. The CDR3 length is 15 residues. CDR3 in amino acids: CASSLNPPGGDTQYF. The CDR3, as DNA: TGCGCCAGCAGCTTGAACCCTCCGGGCGGGGATACGCAGTATTTT.

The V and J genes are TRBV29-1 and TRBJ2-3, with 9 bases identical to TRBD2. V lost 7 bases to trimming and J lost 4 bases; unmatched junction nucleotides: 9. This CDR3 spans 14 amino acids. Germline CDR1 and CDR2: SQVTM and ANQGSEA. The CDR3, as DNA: TGCAGCGAGTCGGGACTAGCCGCTTCAGATACGCAGTATTTT. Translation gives CSESGLAASDTQYF.

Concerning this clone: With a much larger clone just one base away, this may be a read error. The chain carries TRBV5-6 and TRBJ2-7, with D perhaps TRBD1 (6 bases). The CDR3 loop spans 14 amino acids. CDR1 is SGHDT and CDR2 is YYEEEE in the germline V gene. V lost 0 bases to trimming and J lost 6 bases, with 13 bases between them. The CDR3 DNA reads TGTGCCAGCAGCTTGGACTGGACAGCATGCGAGCAGTACTTC. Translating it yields CASSLDWTACEQYF.

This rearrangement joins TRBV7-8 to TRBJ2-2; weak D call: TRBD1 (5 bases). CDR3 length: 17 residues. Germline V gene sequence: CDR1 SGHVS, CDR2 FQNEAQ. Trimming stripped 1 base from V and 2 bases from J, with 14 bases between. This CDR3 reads CASSLGRVVGNTGELFF. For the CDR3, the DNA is TGTGCCAGCAGCTTAGGCAGGGTAGTTGGAAACACCGGGGAGCTGTTTTTT.

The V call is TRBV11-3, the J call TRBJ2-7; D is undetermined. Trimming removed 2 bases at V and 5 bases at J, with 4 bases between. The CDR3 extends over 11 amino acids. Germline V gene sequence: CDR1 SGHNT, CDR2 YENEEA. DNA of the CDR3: TGTGCCAGCAGCTTACGGCACGAGCAGTACTTC. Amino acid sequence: CASSLRHEQYF.

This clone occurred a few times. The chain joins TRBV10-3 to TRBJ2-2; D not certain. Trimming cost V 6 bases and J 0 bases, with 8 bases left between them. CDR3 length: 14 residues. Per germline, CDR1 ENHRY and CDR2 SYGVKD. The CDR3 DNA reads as TGTGCCATCAGGGGCGCTTCGAACACCGGGGAGCTGTTTTTT. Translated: CAIRGASNTGELFF.

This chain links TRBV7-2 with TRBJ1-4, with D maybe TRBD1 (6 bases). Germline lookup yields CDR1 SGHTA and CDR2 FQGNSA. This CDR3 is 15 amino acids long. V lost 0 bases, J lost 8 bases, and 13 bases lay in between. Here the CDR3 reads CASSLADLRGEKLFF. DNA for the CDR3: TGTGCCAGCAGCTTAGCGGATCTAAGGGGGGAAAAACTGTTTTTT.

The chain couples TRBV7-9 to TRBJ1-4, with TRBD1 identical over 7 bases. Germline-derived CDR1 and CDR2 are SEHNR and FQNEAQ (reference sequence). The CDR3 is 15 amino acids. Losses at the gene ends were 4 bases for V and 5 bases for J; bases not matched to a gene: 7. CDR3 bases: TGTGCCAGCAGCTATACCGGGACAGTAAATGAAAAACTGTTTTTT. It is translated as CASSYTGTVNEKLFF.